The 30 T cell receptor beta chains below all came from one sample that was sequenced in a study of T cell responses to AZD1222 COVID-19 vaccine. Sequencing was performed with immunoSEQ multiplex PCR; in TCRdb, only in-frame clones are kept and a portion is missing. The sample records tens of thousands of clones, 92% being singletons. Source: peripheral blood, taken 28 days after the second AZD1222 dose. These receptors came from an adult who received the AZD1222 COVID-19 vaccine.

The rearrangement uses TRBV6-5 and TRBJ2-5, with 9 nucleotides matching TRBD2. V was clipped by 6 bases and J by 2 bases; unmatched bases: 1. The CDR3 is 13 residues long. Germline V CDR1 and CDR2: MNHEY, SVGAGI. CDR3 sequence: CASRRGGQETQYF. The CDR3 nucleotides are TGTGCCAGCAGGCGGGGGGGACAAGAGACCCAGTACTTC.

The chain couples TRBV7-2 to TRBJ1-3; unclear D gene. Germline loops: CDR1 SGHTA, CDR2 FQGNSA. This CDR3 comprises 14 residues. V lost 2 bases and J lost 8, with 13 bases in between. The CDR3 sequence: CASSLMREEYTIYF. CDR3 nucleotides: TGTGCCAGCAGCTTAATGAGGGAGGAATACACCATATATTTT.

The V and J genes are TRBV19 and TRBJ1-2; D remains unclear. V was trimmed by 3 bases and J by 1 base, leaving 6 bases between them. Germline V gene lookup returns CDR1 LNHDA and CDR2 SQIVND (reference sequence). This CDR3 is built from 13 residues. CDR3 in DNA: TGTGCCAGTAGTATCGGGGTTAACTATGGCTACACCTTC. Its translation is CASSIGVNYGYTF.

The chain links TRBV11-3 to TRBJ2-1; D not certain. The CDR3 is 13 amino acids. Germline CDR1 and CDR2: SGHNT and YENEEA. Trimming pared 5 bases from V and 6 bases from J, leaving 11 bases between. The CDR3 reads CASSRGEINEQFF. The CDR3 DNA sequence: TGTGCCAGCAGCCGAGGTGAAATCAATGAGCAGTTCTTC. The full variable domain, with the rest looked up from reference TRBV11-3 and TRBJ2-1, is EAGVVQSPRYKIIEKKQPVAFWCNPISGHNTLYWYLQNLGQGPELLIRYENEEAVDDSQLPKDRFSAERLKGVDSTLKIQPAELGDSAVYLCASSRGEINEQFFGPGTRLTVL.

The V gene is TRBV2, the J gene TRBJ2-3; D is tentatively TRBD1 or TRBD2 (5 bases each). V lost 10 bases and J lost 5, with 19 bases in between. Germline V gives CDR1 SNHLY, CDR2 FYNNEI. The CDR3 is made up of 14 amino acids. CDR3 sequence: CATLLGRRIDTQYF. The CDR3 region has the DNA TGTGCCACCCTCCTGGGACGAAGGATAGATACGCAGTATTTT.

The rearrangement uses TRBV4-1 and TRBJ1-1; unclear D gene. V was shortened by 2 bases and J by 4 bases, with 20 bases between the two germline ends. The V gene's germline CDR1 is MGHRA and CDR2 YSYEKL. This CDR3 spans 17 amino acids. CDR3 sequence reads: CASSQTLHLQVPTEAFF. The CDR3 DNA is TGCGCCAGCAGCCAAACACTACACCTCCAGGTCCCCACTGAAGCTTTCTTT.

The CDR3 DNA reads TGTGCCAGCAGTACCCGAGGGGGCAGGCCCCACGGGGAGCTGTTTTTT. Protein: CASSTRGGRPHGELFF. The rearrangement links TRBV2 to TRBJ2-2, with 7 bases lining up with TRBD1. This CDR3 has 16 amino acids. From germline, CDR1 is SNHLY and CDR2 FYNNEI. The junction had 13 bases not matched to a gene; V was cut back by 5 bases and J by 7 bases.

The V call is TRBV5-1, the J call TRBJ1-6, with a possible D match to TRBD1 (5 bases). Germline lookup yields CDR1 SGHRS and CDR2 YFSETQ. V dropped 4 bases and J dropped 7 bases, with 9 bases sitting between them. The CDR3 consists of 13 residues. Written as DNA, the CDR3 is TGCGCCAGCAGCGAGGACACAAATTCACCCCTCCACTTT. Its translation: CASSEDTNSPLHF.

V usage is TRBV5-1 and J usage is TRBJ1-5; no clear D gene. CDR1 is SGHRS, CDR2 YFSETQ, per germline. Trimming took off 0 bases at V and 4 bases at J, with 11 bases between the two ends. The length of the CDR3 is 15 residues. Written as DNA, the CDR3 is TGCGCCAGCAGCTTGGGCGGGGAAAGGAATCAGCCCCAGCATTTT. This gives the protein CASSLGGERNQPQHF.

This chain joins TRBV6-5 and TRBJ1-4; TRBD1 aligns across 7 bases. This CDR3 is 14 amino acids long. V gave up 7 bases and J gave up 6 bases; unmatched junction bases: 8. The germline V gene has CDR1 MNHEY and CDR2 SVGAGI. Here the CDR3 reads CASKQGPVDEKLFF. The CDR3, as DNA: TGTGCCAGCAAACAGGGGCCGGTTGATGAAAAACTGTTTTTT.

In DNA form, the CDR3 reads TGTGCCAGCACACCGACAGGGACCGGCGAGCAGTACTTC. The encoded protein is CASTPTGTGEQYF. The rearrangement joins TRBV3-1 (or the pseudogene TRBV3-2) to TRBJ2-7, with TRBD1 matching over 7 bases. J lost 6 bases, V lost 7 bases, and 9 bases had no gene match. Germline V gene lookup returns CDR1 LGHDT and CDR2 YNNKEL (reference sequence). This CDR3 comprises 13 residues.

The table lists this clone with a count of one. The chain couples TRBV28 to TRBJ1-6, with TRBD1 as a possible D gene (6 bases). This CDR3 is built from 12 residues. Looked up from germline, CDR1 is MDHEN and CDR2 is SYDVKM. V gave up 7 bases and J gave up 11 bases, with 12 bases separating them. In DNA form, the CDR3 reads TGTGCCAGCAAACAGGGTTCGGCACCCCTCCACTTT. Its translation: CASKQGSAPLHF.

This clone was seen only a few times. The CDR3 loop reads CATSDLGGNGELFF. The DNA for the CDR3 is TGTGCCACCAGTGATTTGGGGGGGAATGGGGAGCTGTTTTTT. The V gene is TRBV24-1, the J gene TRBJ2-2, with D possibly being TRBD2 (6 bases). The ends were cut back, 0 bases at V and 8 bases at J, with 9 bases in the middle. The CDR3 sequence is 14 residues long. The germline gives CDR1 KGHDR, CDR2 SFDVKD.

This clone was picked up one time. The chain links TRBV7-9 to TRBJ2-7; tentative D call: TRBD2 (7 bases). The CDR3 totals 17 residues. CDR1 SEHNR and CDR2 FQNEAQ come from the germline V gene (reference sequence). V lost 5 bases, J lost 2 bases, and 22 bases lay in between. The CDR3 DNA reads TGTGCCAGCAGCCCCTTCCCCCCACGGGGGGCTCCCTACGAGCAGTACTTC. It is translated as CASSPFPPRGAPYEQYF.

The rearrangement links TRBV9 to TRBJ1-5, with 7 bases that match TRBD1. Germline-derived CDR1 and CDR2 are SGDLS and YYNGEE. V dropped 4 bases and J dropped 3; count of bases not matched to a gene: 7. CDR3 size: 15 residues. CDR3 amino acids: CASSPTGDPNQPQHF. The CDR3 DNA sequence: TGTGCCAGCAGCCCCACAGGGGATCCCAATCAGCCCCAGCATTTT.

The chain couples TRBV23-1 to TRBJ1-5; 10 bases map to TRBD1. TRBV23-1 is an ORF, with its function uncertain. V lost 5 bases and J lost 0; bases outside the gene matches: 4. CDR3 length: 16 residues. Written as DNA, the CDR3 is TGCGCCAGCAGTTTGGACAGGGGGTATAGCAATCAGCCCCAGCATTTT. Amino acids: CASSLDRGYSNQPQHF.

This rearrangement joins TRBV13 to TRBJ1-1; D is uncertain. The CDR3 is made up of 16 amino acids. Germline CDR1 PRHDT, CDR2 FYEKMQ (reference sequence). Trimming left V 0 bases short and J 0 bases short, with 11 bases between. The CDR3 is CASSLGYDLLNTEAFF. CDR3 coding DNA: TGTGCCAGCAGCTTAGGGTATGATCTACTGAACACTGAAGCTTTCTTT.

This chain joins TRBV5-1 and TRBJ2-2; TRBD1 matches at 10 bases. Germline V gene lookup returns CDR1 SGHRS and CDR2 YFSETQ. V lost 3 bases and J lost 4; bases outside the gene matches: 3. The length of the CDR3 is 15 residues. The CDR3 DNA follows: TGCGCCAGCAGCTCCGGACAGGGGGTCACCGGGGAGCTGTTTTTT. As protein: CASSSGQGVTGELFF.

The V gene is TRBV30, the J gene TRBJ1-4; D perhaps matches TRBD1 (5 bases). Trimming left V 1 base short and J 3 bases short, with 15 bases between. Germline V gene lookup returns CDR1 GTSNPN and CDR2 SVGIG (reference sequence). The CDR3 has 16 amino acids. The CDR3 sequence: CAWSGPGGAANEKLFF. The CDR3 nucleotides are TGTGCCTGGAGTGGCCCCGGAGGGGCGGCTAATGAAAAACTGTTTTTT.

The chain joins TRBV6-4 to TRBJ1-5; perhaps TRBD1 as D (5 bases). Germline V lookup: CDR1 MRHNA, CDR2 SNTAGT. Trimming removed 1 base at V and 6 bases at J, with 13 bases between. This CDR3 is built from 15 residues. The CDR3 region is CASSDWQGSSQPQHF. The DNA of the CDR3 is TGTGCCAGCAGTGACTGGCAGGGAAGTTCTCAGCCCCAGCATTTT.

The rearrangement joins TRBV5-1 to TRBJ1-5; 9 nucleotides align to TRBD1. The CDR3 has 14 residues. Trimming at V came to 4 bases and at J to 6 bases, leaving 5 bases not matched to a gene. Germline loops: CDR1 SGHRS, CDR2 YFSETQ. CDR3 in amino acids: CASSLSTGGQPQHF. CDR3 DNA: TGCGCCAGCAGCCTCTCGACAGGGGGTCAGCCCCAGCATTTT. The full variable domain, its missing parts supplied by reference TRBV5-1 and TRBJ1-5, is KAGVTQTPRYLIKTRGQQVTLSCSPISGHRSVSWYQQTPGQGLQFLFEYFSETQRNKGNFPGRFSGRQFSNSRSEMNVSTLELGDSALYLCASSLSTGGQPQHFGDGTRLSIL.

The gene calls are TRBV2 and TRBJ1-5; D is possibly TRBD1 (6 bases). V gave up 2 bases and J gave up 6 bases, with 11 bases separating them. The germline V gene has CDR1 SNHLY and CDR2 FYNNEI. The CDR3 runs 14 residues. CDR3: CASSEQGSGQPQHF. CDR3 sequence (DNA): TGTGCCAGCAGTGAACAGGGGAGCGGTCAGCCCCAGCATTTT.

This chain links TRBV18 with TRBJ2-2; 10 nucleotides match TRBD2. The V segment lost 4 bases and the J segment 7 bases; nucleotides outside the gene matches: 9. The V gene's germline CDR1 is KGHSH and CDR2 LQKENI. This CDR3 spans 16 amino acids. This CDR3 reads CASSQWTSGSVGELFF. The DNA of the CDR3 is TGTGCCAGCTCACAGTGGACTAGCGGTTCCGTCGGGGAGCTGTTTTTT.

The V and J genes are TRBV28 and TRBJ1-2, with D perhaps TRBD1 (6 bases). This CDR3 has 15 residues. The germline V gene encodes CDR1 MDHEN and CDR2 SYDVKM. The ends were cut back, 2 bases at V and 2 bases at J, with 12 bases in the middle. The CDR3 loop is CASSLVMGGNYGYTF. The CDR3, as DNA: TGTGCCAGCAGTTTAGTCATGGGGGGCAACTATGGCTACACCTTC.

CDR3 region: CASSELRGLGQPQHF. The CDR3, as DNA: TGTGCCAGCAGTGAACTGAGGGGTCTGGGTCAGCCCCAGCATTTT. J is TRBJ1-5 and V is TRBV6-1, with D perhaps matching TRBD1 (5 bases). Trimming removed 2 bases at V and 6 bases at J, with 14 bases between. The CDR3 length is 15 residues. Germline loops: CDR1 MNHNS, CDR2 SASEGT.

The chain recombines TRBV28 with TRBJ2-3; D unclear. This CDR3 has 14 amino acids. Germline V gene data show CDR1 as MDHEN and CDR2 as SYDVKM. Trimming took 7 bases from V and 3 from J, leaving 14 bases between them. CDR3 coding DNA: TGTGCCAGCACCTGGCTCCCTGGGACAGATACGCAGTATTTT. It encodes CASTWLPGTDTQYF.

The V and J genes are TRBV11-3 and TRBJ1-3, with D tentatively TRBD1 (5 bases). The CDR3 consists of 15 residues. Trimming left V 5 bases short and J 0 bases short, with 11 bases between. CDR1 and CDR2 (germline): SGHNT, YENEEA. In DNA form, the CDR3 reads TGTGCCAGCAGCCAAAAGACAGTCTCTGGAAACACCATATATTTT. Amino acids: CASSQKTVSGNTIYF.

The chain couples TRBV18 to TRBJ1-1, with 8 bases fitting TRBD1. Germline CDR1 KGHSH, CDR2 LQKENI. The junction had 12 bases not matched to a gene; V was cut back by 5 bases and J by 7 bases. The CDR3 covers 15 residues. The CDR3 sequence: CASSAGQGPQGEAFF. The CDR3, as DNA: TGTGCCAGCTCAGCCGGACAGGGCCCTCAGGGTGAAGCTTTCTTT.

This rearrangement joins TRBV6-5 to TRBJ1-2, with D uncertain. The length of the CDR3 is 14 residues. V lost 2 bases and J 2 bases, leaving 9 bases between the germline ends. Germline CDR1 and CDR2: MNHEY and SVGAGI. CDR3 loop: CASSYLSQNYGYTF. In nucleotides, the CDR3 is TGTGCCAGCAGTTACCTATCGCAGAACTATGGCTACACCTTC.

This chain uses TRBV29-1 with TRBJ1-2; 10 nucleotides agree with TRBD1. The germline CDR1 and CDR2 sequences are SQVTM and ANQGSEA. V was pared by 3 bases and J by 4 bases, with 5 bases of the junction left unmatched. The CDR3 has 14 amino acids. CDR3 residues: CSVETGGGGYGYTF. CDR3 bases: TGCAGCGTTGAGACAGGGGGCGGCGGCTATGGCTACACCTTC.